The 7 T cell receptor beta chains below come from one sample, sequenced in a study of cytomegalovirus exposure and HLA in healthy donors (dated by TCRdb to about 2017). The library was produced with the immunoSEQ multiplex PCR assay. TCRdb holds this immuneACCESS table with in-frame rearrangements only. Some clones are missing; in checked studies, unresolved V genes explain under half, and the rest has no known cause. The sample data list roughly 250,000 clones, and 70% to 90% of these were observed just once. The ten largest clones add up to roughly 1.2% of the sample. The sequenced sample was PBMCs. These receptors originate from a woman aged 25 to 45 in good health and CMV-seropositive.

The chain is built from TRBV5-6 and TRBJ1-2, with TRBD1 as a possible D gene (6 bases). This CDR3 is built from 14 residues. Trimming stripped 4 bases from V and 5 bases from J, with 15 bases between. Germline V gene lookup returns CDR1 SGHDT and CDR2 YYEEEE. CDR3 amino acids: CASSPPGHHYGYTF. The CDR3 DNA reads TGTGCCAGCAGCCCACCGGGACACCATTATGGCTACACCTTC.

CDR3 sequence reads: CSAGTAWNYGYTF. CDR3 sequence (DNA): TGCAGCGCCGGGACAGCCTGGAACTATGGCTACACCTTC. The chain is built from TRBV29-1 and TRBJ1-2, with 7 nucleotides matching TRBD1. This CDR3 has 13 amino acids. V dropped 7 bases and J dropped 2; count of bases not matched to a gene: 7. The germline CDR1 and CDR2 sequences are SQVTM and ANQGSEA.

The gene calls are TRBV5-1 and TRBJ2-1, with D possibly matching TRBD2 (6 bases). The V and J ends lost 0 bases and 8 bases respectively, with 18 bases between them. The CDR3 extends over 16 amino acids. CDR1 and CDR2 from the germline V gene are SGHRS and YFSETQ. CDR3 DNA sequence: TGCGCCAGCAGCTTGGTGCCTCTAGGGGACTCGTATGAGCAGTTCTTC. Translating it yields CASSLVPLGDSYEQFF. Based on the CDR3 plus reference TRBV5-1 and TRBJ2-1, the full variable domain is KAGVTQTPRYLIKTRGQQVTLSCSPISGHRSVSWYQQTPGQGLQFLFEYFSETQRNKGNFPGRFSGRQFSNSRSEMNVSTLELGDSALYLCASSLVPLGDSYEQFFGPGTRLTVL.

The V call is TRBV11-3, the J call TRBJ2-3; a weak D match, TRBD2 (5 bases). CDR3 length: 13 amino acids. The germline V gene encodes CDR1 SGHNT and CDR2 YENEEA. Trimming cost V 1 base and J 4 bases, with 6 bases left between them. CDR3 nucleotides: TGTGCCAGCAGCTTAGTGAGGGCAGATACGCAGTATTTT. This gives the protein CASSLVRADTQYF.

The chain employs TRBV28 and TRBJ2-1, with D tentatively TRBD2 (6 bases). Germline values: CDR1 MDHEN, CDR2 SYDVKM. V shed 7 bases and J shed 4 bases, with 20 bases lying between them. The CDR3 runs to 16 residues. The CDR3 loop reads CASIGGSRDFYNEQFF. The DNA of the CDR3 is TGTGCCAGCATAGGAGGGTCCCGGGACTTTTACAATGAGCAGTTCTTC. Combining the CDR3 with reference TRBV28 and TRBJ2-1 gives the whole variable domain DVKVTQSSRYLVKRTGEKVFLECVQDMDHENMFWYRQDPGLGLRLIYFSYDVKMKEKGDIPEGYSVSREKKERFSLILESASTNQTSMYLCASIGGSRDFYNEQFFGPGTRLTVL.

This rearrangement joins TRBV23-1 to TRBJ2-7, with D possibly TRBD2 on 5 matching bases. TRBV23-1 is sorted into the ORF group, with uncertain function. V was pared by 8 bases and J by 2 bases, with 13 bases between. CDR3 length: 13 amino acids. The CDR3 reads CASGRVRPYEQYF. In nucleotides, the CDR3 is TGCGCCAGCGGGAGAGTGCGTCCCTACGAGCAGTACTTC.

The chain recombines TRBV2 with TRBJ2-1, with a weak D call TRBD2 (6 bases). V lost 7 bases and J 4 bases, leaving 14 bases between the germline ends. Germline CDR1 and CDR2: SNHLY and FYNNEI. This CDR3 has 14 residues. CDR3 residues: CASTGRDTYNEQFF. The CDR3 bases are TGTGCCAGCACCGGGAGAGATACGTACAATGAGCAGTTCTTC.